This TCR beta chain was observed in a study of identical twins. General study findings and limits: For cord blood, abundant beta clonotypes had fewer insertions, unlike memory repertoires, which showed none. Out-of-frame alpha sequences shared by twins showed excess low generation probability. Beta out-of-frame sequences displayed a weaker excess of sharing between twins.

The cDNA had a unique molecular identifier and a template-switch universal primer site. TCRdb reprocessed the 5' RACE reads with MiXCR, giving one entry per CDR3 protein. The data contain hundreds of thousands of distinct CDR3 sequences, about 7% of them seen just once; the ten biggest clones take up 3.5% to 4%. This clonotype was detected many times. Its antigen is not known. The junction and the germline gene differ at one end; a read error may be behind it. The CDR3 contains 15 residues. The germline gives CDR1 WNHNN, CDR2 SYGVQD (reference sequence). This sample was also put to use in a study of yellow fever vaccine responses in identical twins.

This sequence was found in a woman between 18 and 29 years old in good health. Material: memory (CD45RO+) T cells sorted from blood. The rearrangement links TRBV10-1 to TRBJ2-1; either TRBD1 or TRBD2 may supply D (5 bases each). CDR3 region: CASSEDPDSKRDVYF. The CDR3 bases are TGCGCCAGCAGTGAAGATCCAGATTCAAAAAGGGACGTCTACTTC.